The rows below give T cell receptor beta chains drawn from one sample of a study of cytomegalovirus exposure and HLA in healthy donors. Sequencing used immunoSEQ multiplex PCR; TCRdb keeps in-frame clones, though not all of them. The repertoire holds about 160,000 clones, with 70% to 80% as singletons. Material for sequencing was PBMCs. These receptors all stem from a man in his forties in good health and CMV-seronegative. CDR3s include the opening cysteine and the closing phenylalanine or tryptophan. A D gene is named only where the DNA matches it firmly. Expanded clones get a size class; other rows say once, few or many, or leave the size out.

d_call clone_size j_call v_call cdr3_aa cdr3_nt
. . TRBJ1-1 TRBV6-4 CASSAYRPEAFF TGTGCCAGCAGTGCGTACAGGCCTGAAGCTTTCTTT
. . TRBJ2-7 TRBV6-7 CASSYGTPVYEQYF TGTGCCAGCAGTTACGGGACTCCCGTCTACGAGCAGTACTTC
TRBD1 . TRBJ1-2 TRBV7-9 CASIGQVYGYTF TGTGCCAGCATCGGACAGGTCTATGGCTACACCTTC
. . TRBJ2-7 TRBV6-5 CASSYYNTYEQYF TGTGCCAGCAGTTATTATAATACCTACGAGCAGTACTTC
TRBD2 . TRBJ2-5 TRBV4-2 CASSRGTSAQETQYF TGTGCCAGCAGCAGAGGGACTAGCGCACAAGAGACCCAGTACTTC
TRBD2 . TRBJ2-2 TRBV19 CASTLADTGELFF TGTGCCAGTACTCTAGCGGACACCGGGGAGCTGTTTTTT
. . TRBJ1-6 TRBV28 CASKVGGARSPLHF TGTGCCAGCAAGGTGGGAGGGGCTCGATCACCCCTCCACTTT
. . TRBJ2-3 TRBV7-6 CASSFRGRTRGTDTQYF TGTGCCAGCAGCTTCCGAGGCAGGACCAGGGGCACAGATACGCAGTATTTT
. few TRBJ2-7 TRBV29-1 CSVAVTTDNDEQYF TGCAGCGTTGCAGTGACTACCGATAATGACGAGCAGTACTTC
. . TRBJ1-1 TRBV15 CATATQGSVNTEAFF TGTGCCACCGCAACGCAGGGGAGTGTTAACACTGAAGCTTTCTTT
TRBD2 . TRBJ2-3 TRBV2 CASKTPPAGGSTDTQYF TGTGCCAGCAAAACTCCCCCAGCCGGGGGGAGCACAGATACGCAGTATTTT
. . TRBJ2-3 TRBV18 CASSPTGGVSQYF TGTGCCAGCTCACCAACAGGAGGGGTATCGCAGTATTTT